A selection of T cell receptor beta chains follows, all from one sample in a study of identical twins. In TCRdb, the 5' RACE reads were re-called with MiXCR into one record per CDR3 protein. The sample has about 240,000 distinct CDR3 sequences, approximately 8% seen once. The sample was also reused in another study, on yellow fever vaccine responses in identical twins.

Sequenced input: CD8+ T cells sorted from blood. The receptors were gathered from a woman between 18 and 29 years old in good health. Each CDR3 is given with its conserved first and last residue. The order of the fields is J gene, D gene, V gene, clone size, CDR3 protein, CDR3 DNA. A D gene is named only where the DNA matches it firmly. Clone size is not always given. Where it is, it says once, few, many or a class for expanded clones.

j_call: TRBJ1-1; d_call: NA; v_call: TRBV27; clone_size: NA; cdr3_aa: CASSWGGILNTEAFF; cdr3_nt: TGTGCCAGCAGTTGGGGTGGGATATTGAACACTGAAGCTTTCTTT
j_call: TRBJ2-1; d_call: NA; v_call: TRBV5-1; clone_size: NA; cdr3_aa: CASSLGGPAGGEQFF; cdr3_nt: TGCGCCAGCAGCTTGGGAGGACCGGCGGGTGGTGAGCAGTTCTTC
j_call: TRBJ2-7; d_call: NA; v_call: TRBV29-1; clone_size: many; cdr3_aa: CSVEDGSYSTYEQYF; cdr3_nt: TGCAGCGTTGAAGACGGCTCCTATTCGACCTACGAGCAGTACTTC
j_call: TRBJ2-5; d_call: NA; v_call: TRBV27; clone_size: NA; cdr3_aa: CASSLSAGYQETQYF; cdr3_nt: TGTGCCAGCAGTTTGTCTGCGGGCTACCAAGAGACCCAGTACTTC
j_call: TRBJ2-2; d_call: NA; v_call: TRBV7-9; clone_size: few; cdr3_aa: CASSGPHATGYTGELFF; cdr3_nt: TGTGCCAGCAGCGGTCCCCACGCTACAGGGTACACCGGGGAGCTGTTTTTT
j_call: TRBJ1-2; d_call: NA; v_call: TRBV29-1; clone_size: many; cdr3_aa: CSVPRDAGNYGYTF; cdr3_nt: TGCAGCGTCCCCCGGGACGCAGGAAACTATGGCTACACCTTC
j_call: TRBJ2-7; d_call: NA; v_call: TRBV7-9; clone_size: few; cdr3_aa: CASSQLGGTSYEQYF; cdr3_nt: TGTGCCAGCAGCCAGCTTGGGGGGACTTCCTACGAGCAGTACTTC
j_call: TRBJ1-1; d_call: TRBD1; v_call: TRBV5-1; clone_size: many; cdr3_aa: CASSLRGQTAMNTEAFF; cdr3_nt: TGCGCCAGCAGCTTGCGGGGACAGACAGCCATGAACACTGAAGCTTTCTTT
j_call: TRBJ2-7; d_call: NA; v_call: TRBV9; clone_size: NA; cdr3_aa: CASSVGPIYEQYF; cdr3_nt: TGTGCCAGCAGCGTAGGACCAATCTACGAGCAGTACTTC
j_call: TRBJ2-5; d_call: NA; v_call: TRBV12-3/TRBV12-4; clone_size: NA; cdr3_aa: CASSFGASWQTQYF; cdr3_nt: TGTGCCAGCAGTTTTGGGGCTAGCTGGCAGACCCAGTACTTC
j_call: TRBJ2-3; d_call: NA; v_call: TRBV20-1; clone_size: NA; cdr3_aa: CSAADILEQVDTQYF; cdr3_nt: TGCAGTGCAGCGGACATCCTCGAGCAAGTGGATACGCAGTATTTT
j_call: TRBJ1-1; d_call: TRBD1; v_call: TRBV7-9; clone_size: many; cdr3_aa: CASSLVQGAKTEAFF; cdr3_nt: TGTGCCAGCAGCTTAGTGCAGGGGGCAAAGACTGAAGCTTTCTTT
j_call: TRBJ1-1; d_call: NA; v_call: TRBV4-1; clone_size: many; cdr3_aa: CASSQDRWGFEAFF; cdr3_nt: TGCGCCAGCAGCCAAGATCGGTGGGGCTTTGAAGCTTTCTTT
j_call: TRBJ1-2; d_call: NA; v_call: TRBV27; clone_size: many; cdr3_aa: CASSSGEGGLYGYTF; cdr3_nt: TGTGCCAGCAGTTCCGGGGAGGGCGGATTGTATGGCTACACCTTC
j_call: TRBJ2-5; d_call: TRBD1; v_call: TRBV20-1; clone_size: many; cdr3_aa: CSAGPLDRDQETQYF; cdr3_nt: TGCAGTGCTGGCCCCCTCGACAGGGACCAAGAGACCCAGTACTTC
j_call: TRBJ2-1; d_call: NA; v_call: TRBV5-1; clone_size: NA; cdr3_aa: CASSLAGGGFNEQFF; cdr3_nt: TGCGCCAGCAGCTTGGCCGGTGGAGGGTTCAATGAGCAGTTCTTC
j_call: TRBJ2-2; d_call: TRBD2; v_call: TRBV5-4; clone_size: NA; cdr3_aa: CASSMGLAGGNTGELFF; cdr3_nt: TGTGCCAGCAGCATGGGACTAGCGGGAGGGAACACCGGGGAGCTGTTTTTT
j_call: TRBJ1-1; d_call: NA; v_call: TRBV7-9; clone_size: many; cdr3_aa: CASSLLKIWNTEAFF; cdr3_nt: TGTGCCAGCAGCTTACTGAAGATTTGGAACACTGAAGCTTTCTTT
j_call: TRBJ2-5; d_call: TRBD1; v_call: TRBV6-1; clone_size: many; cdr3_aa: CASRTGSPETQYF; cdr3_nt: TGTGCCAGCAGGACAGGGTCTCCGGAGACCCAGTACTTC
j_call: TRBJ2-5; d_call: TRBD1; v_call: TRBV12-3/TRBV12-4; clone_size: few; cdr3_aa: CASRTGETQYF; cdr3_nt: TGTGCCAGCAGGACAGGGGAGACCCAGTACTTC
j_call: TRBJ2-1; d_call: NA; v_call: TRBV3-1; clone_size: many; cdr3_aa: CASSQDPAIGNEQFF; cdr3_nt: TGTGCCAGCAGCCAAGATCCGGCTATAGGCAATGAGCAGTTCTTC
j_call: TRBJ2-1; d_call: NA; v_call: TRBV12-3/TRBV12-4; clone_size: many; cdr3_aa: CASRPATGGDEQFF; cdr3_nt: TGTGCCAGCAGACCAGCGACGGGCGGGGATGAGCAGTTCTTC
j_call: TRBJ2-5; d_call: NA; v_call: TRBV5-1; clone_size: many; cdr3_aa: CASSPLGQETQYF; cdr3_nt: TGCGCCAGCAGCCCCTTAGGGCAAGAGACCCAGTACTTC
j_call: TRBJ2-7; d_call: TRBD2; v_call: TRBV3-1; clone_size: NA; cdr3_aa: CASSQTSGSGEQYF; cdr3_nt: TGTGCCAGCAGTCAGACTAGCGGGAGCGGCGAGCAGTACTTC
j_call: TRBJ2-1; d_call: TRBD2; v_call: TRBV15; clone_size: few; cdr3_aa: CATSRVPLTSGSSRSYNEQFF; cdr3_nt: TGTGCCACCAGCAGAGTTCCTTTGACTAGCGGGAGTAGTCGTTCCTACAATGAGCAGTTCTTC
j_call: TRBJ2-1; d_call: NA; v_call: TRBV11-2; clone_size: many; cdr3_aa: CASSLGGKWVEQFF; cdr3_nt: TGTGCCAGCAGCTTAGGAGGCAAATGGGTTGAGCAGTTCTTC
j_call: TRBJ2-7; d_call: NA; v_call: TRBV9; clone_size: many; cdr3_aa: CASSGVAAGSEQYF; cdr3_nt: TGTGCCAGCAGCGGGGTAGCAGCCGGAAGCGAGCAGTACTTC
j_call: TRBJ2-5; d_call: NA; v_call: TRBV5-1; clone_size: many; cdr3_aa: CASSTVGATEEETQYF; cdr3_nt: TGCGCCAGCAGCACCGTCGGGGCAACCGAGGAGGAGACCCAGTACTTC
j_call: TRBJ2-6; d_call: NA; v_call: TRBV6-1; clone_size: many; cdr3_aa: CASSEGSGANVLTF; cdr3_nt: TGTGCCAGCAGTGAAGGCTCTGGGGCCAACGTCCTGACTTTC
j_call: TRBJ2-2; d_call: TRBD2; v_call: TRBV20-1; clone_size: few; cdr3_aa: CSALAGGTGELFF; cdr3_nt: TGCAGTGCTTTAGCGGGGGGAACCGGGGAGCTGTTTTTT
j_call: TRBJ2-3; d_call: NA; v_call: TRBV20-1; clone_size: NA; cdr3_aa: CSASPIGPQDKDTQYF; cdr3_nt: TGCAGTGCTAGCCCGATTGGCCCCCAGGATAAGGATACGCAGTATTTT
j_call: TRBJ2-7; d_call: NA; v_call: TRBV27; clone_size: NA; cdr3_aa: CASSPTFSYEQYF; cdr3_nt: TGTGCCAGCAGCCCGACATTCTCCTACGAGCAGTACTTC
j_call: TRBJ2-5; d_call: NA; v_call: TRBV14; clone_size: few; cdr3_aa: CASSQDSAGETQYF; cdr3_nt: TGTGCCAGCAGCCAAGATTCTGCGGGAGAGACCCAGTACTTC
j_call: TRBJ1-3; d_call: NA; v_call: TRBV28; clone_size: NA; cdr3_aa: CASSLGGPGNTIYF; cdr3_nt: TGTGCCAGCAGTTTGGGGGGGCCTGGAAACACCATATATTTT
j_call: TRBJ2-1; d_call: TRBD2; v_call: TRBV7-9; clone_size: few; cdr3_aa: CASSLVGPSGLAVF; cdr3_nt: TGTGCCAGCAGCTTAGTTGGGCCTTCGGGACTAGCGGTCTTC
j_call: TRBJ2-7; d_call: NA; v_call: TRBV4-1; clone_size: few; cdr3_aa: CASSQDGQPWDEQYF; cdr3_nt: TGCGCCAGCAGCCAAGATGGGCAGCCGTGGGACGAGCAGTACTTC
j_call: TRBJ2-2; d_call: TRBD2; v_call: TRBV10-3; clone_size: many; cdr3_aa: CAIKKTSGPNTGELFF; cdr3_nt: TGTGCCATCAAGAAGACTAGCGGGCCGAACACCGGGGAGCTGTTTTTT
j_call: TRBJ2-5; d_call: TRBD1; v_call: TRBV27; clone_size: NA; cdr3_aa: CASRSRGRETQYF; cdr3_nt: TGTGCCAGCAGAAGCAGGGGGCGGGAGACCCAGTACTTC
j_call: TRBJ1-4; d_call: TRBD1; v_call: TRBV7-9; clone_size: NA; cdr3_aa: CASSGQGENEKLFF; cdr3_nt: TGTGCCAGCAGCGGACAGGGAGAAAATGAAAAACTGTTTTTT
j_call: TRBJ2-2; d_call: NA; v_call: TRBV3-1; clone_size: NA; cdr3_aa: CASNEIGGMNTGELFF; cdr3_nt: TGTGCCAGCAACGAGATCGGGGGAATGAACACCGGGGAGCTGTTTTTT
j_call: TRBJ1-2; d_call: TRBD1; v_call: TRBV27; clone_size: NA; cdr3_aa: CASSFGDSYGYTF; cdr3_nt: TGTGCCAGCAGCTTTGGGGACAGCTATGGCTACACCTTC
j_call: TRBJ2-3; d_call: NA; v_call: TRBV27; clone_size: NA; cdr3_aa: CASSFEIGSSDTQYF; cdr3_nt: TGTGCCAGCAGTTTCGAGATAGGGAGCTCAGATACGCAGTATTTT
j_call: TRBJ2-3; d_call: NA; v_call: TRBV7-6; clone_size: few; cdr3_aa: CASSSDSGDLTDTQYF; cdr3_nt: TGTGCCAGCAGCTCGGACAGCGGGGATCTCACAGATACGCAGTATTTT
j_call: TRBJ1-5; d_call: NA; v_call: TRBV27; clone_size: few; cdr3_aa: CASSSQGQGQPQHF; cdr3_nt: TGTGCCAGCAGTTCCCAGGGGCAGGGTCAGCCCCAGCATTTT
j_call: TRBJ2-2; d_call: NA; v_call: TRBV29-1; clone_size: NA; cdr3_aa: CSAPGGLNTGELFF; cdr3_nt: TGCAGCGCCCCAGGGGGACTGAACACCGGGGAGCTGTTTTTT
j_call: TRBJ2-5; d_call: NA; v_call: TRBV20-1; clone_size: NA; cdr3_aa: CSARDGREETQYF; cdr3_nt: TGCAGTGCTAGAGACGGGAGAGAAGAGACCCAGTACTTC